This entry features one TCR beta chain sequence. The V segment lost 6 bases and the J segment 4 bases; nucleotides outside the gene matches: 10. Germline V gene sequence: CDR1 MDHEN, CDR2 SYDVKM. The CDR3 is 16 residues long. Sequencing was performed with immunoSEQ multiplex PCR; in TCRdb, only in-frame clones are kept and a portion is missing. The data contain about 69,000 clones, roughly 89% of them seen just once; the ten biggest clones take up roughly a tenth. The data stem from a study of OX40 agonist ivuxolimab in advanced cancers. This chain connects TRBV28 to TRBJ2-2, with 8 bases lining up with TRBD1. This sample comprised CD4+ or CD8+ T cells sorted from blood, obtained in a trial of the OX40 agonist ivuxolimab. The clonotype was recovered from an adult with an advanced solid tumor such as melanoma, head and neck, liver or kidney cancer. DNA for the CDR3: TGTGCCAGCAGAATTACAGGGGGGCGCATCACCGGGGAGCTGTTTTTT. Translating it yields CASRITGGRITGELFF.